The entry that follows covers one T cell receptor (beta chain) sequence. Antigen: not known. This specimen comes from a study of T-cell reconstitution after alpha-beta-depleted transplantation in children. Study results and limitations: Where some patients showed high TCRbeta diversity at day 60, it came from recipient T cells and thymic progenitors that had survived. The origin of alpha-beta T cells about two months after transplant was reportedly several hundred expanded graft clones. When one year had passed after transplant, most T-cell counts and diversity came from newly produced T cells.

CDR3 length: 12 residues. The V end was cut by 9 bases, the J end by 1 base, with 6 bases between. CDR1 is ENHRY, CDR2 SYGVKD, per germline. This sample's TCRbeta library carried unique molecular identifier barcodes. MiXCR was run by TCRdb on the PCR reads, yielding one entry per CDR3 protein. The sample contains more than 100,000 distinct CDR3 sequences, roughly 23% of which appear only once. The source is a male patient aged 2-15 years who had a stem cell transplant for chronic granulomatous disease, so the T cells may come from the graft donor. Sequenced material: PBMCs, mostly from graft donor cells, taken 180 days after TCRalphabeta/CD19-depleted stem cell transplant. The chain employs TRBV10-3 and TRBJ2-2, with a tentative D call TRBD1 (6 bases). The chain's CDR3 is CAIQGNTGELFF. In DNA, the CDR3 is TGTGCCATACAGGGGAACACCGGGGAGCTGTTTTTT.